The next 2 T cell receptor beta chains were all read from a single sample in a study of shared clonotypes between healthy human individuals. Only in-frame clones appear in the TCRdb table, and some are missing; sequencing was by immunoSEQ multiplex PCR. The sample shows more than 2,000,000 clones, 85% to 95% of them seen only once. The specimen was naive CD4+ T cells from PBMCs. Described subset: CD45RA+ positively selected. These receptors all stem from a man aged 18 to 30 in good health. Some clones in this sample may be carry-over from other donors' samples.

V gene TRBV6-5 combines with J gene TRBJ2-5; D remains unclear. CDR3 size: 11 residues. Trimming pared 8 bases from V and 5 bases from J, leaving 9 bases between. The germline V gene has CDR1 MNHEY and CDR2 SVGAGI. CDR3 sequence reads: CASALGETQYF. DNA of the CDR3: TGTGCCAGCGCCTTGGGGGAGACCCAGTACTTC.

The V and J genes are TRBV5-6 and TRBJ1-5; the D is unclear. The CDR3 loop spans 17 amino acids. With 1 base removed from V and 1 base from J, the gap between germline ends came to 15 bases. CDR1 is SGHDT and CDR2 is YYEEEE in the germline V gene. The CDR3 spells CASSLFSARRSNQPQHF. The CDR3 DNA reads TGTGCCAGCAGCTTGTTTTCGGCTCGGCGGAGCAATCAGCCCCAGCATTTT.